This entry lists 18 T cell receptor beta chains sequenced from one sample in a study of T-cell reconstitution after alpha-beta-depleted transplantation in children. During its preparation, the TCRbeta library received unique molecular identifiers. TCRdb ran MiXCR on the PCR reads and lists one entry per CDR3 protein. The data show 100,000 or so distinct CDR3 sequences, with about 7.5% seen just once and about 16% held by the top ten. The specimen comprised PBMCs, sampled before TCRalphabeta/CD19-depleted stem cell transplant. Receptors were obtained from a boy aged 2 to 10 with acute lymphoblastic leukemia, due to receive a stem cell transplant.

At least ten counts were recorded for this clonotype. The chain couples TRBV6-4 to TRBJ2-1; 8 bases are shared with TRBD2. Germline loops: CDR1 MRHNA, CDR2 SNTAGT. Trimming took 3 bases from V and 4 from J; bases not matched to a gene: 5. The CDR3 spans 15 residues. CDR3 DNA: TGTGCCAGCAGTGAGGTTAGCGGGAATTACAATGAGCAGTTCTTC. It is translated as CASSEVSGNYNEQFF.

This clonotype was observed a few times. The V gene is TRBV2, the J gene TRBJ1-1, with 7 bases fitting TRBD1. V trimming: 6 bases; J trimming: 4 bases; junction bases outside the gene matches: 8. CDR1 is SNHLY and CDR2 is FYNNEI in the germline V gene. The CDR3 length is 14 residues. The CDR3 region has the DNA TGTGCCAGCAGGGCTAGACAGGGTCTCACTGAAGCTTTCTTT. This encodes CASRARQGLTEAFF.

This clonotype occurred many times. The chain is built from TRBV7-6 and TRBJ2-7; TRBD1 or TRBD2 may be the D gene (6 bases each). CDR1 and CDR2 from the germline V gene are SGHVS and FNYEAQ. V lost 5 bases to trimming and J lost 3 bases, with 17 bases between them. This CDR3 has 15 residues. CDR3 in amino acids: CASSPNREARYEQYF. The CDR3 DNA is TGTGCCAGCAGCCCGAACAGGGAGGCCCGCTACGAGCAGTACTTC.

In this sample, this clonotype turned up many times. This rearrangement joins TRBV27 to TRBJ2-1, with a possible D match to TRBD1 (5 bases). Trimming left V 3 bases short and J 3 bases short, with 18 bases between. Germline assignment: CDR1 MNHEY and CDR2 SMNVEV (reference sequence). The CDR3 loop spans 17 amino acids. The CDR3 DNA sequence: TGTGCCAGCAGTTTTTCCCATCAGGGCCCTTTCTACAATGAGCAGTTCTTC. Its protein is CASSFSHQGPFYNEQFF.

This clonotype was observed a few times. The genes are TRBV27 and TRBJ2-7; 9 bases fit TRBD1. The V gene end was trimmed by 6 bases and the J gene end by 1 base; junction bases not matched to a gene: 13. Germline V gives CDR1 MNHEY, CDR2 SMNVEV (reference sequence). This CDR3 spans 17 amino acids. The DNA of the CDR3 is TGTGCCAGCAGACACACGATAGGGACAGGGCAATCCTACGAGCAGTACTTC. Translating it yields CASRHTIGTGQSYEQYF.

V and J are TRBV5-1 and TRBJ1-1, with 7 bases that match TRBD1. The CDR3 length is 14 residues. The V gene's germline CDR1 is SGHRS and CDR2 YFSETQ. V trimming: 4 bases; J trimming: 5 bases; junction bases outside the gene matches: 8. CDR3 in amino acids: CASSPRTGRTEAFF. CDR3 bases: TGCGCCAGCAGCCCCCGGACAGGCCGGACTGAAGCTTTCTTT.

With respect to this clonotype: This may be a read error: a much more frequent sequence differs by one nucleotide. The V gene is TRBV10-2, the J gene TRBJ1-5, with D unresolved. CDR3 size: 14 residues. Per the germline V gene, CDR1 is WSHSY and CDR2 is SAAADI. CDR3 loop: CPSSESGINQPQHF. In DNA, the CDR3 is TGCCCCAGCAGTGAGTCTGGGATTAATCAGCCCCAGCATTTT.

This clonotype has more than one count but fewer than ten. The chain carries TRBV11-3 and TRBJ1-6; unclear D gene. V lost 0 bases and J lost 7, with 4 bases in between. The CDR3 covers 13 residues. In germline, CDR1 is SGHNT, CDR2 YENEEA. The chain's CDR3 is CASSLDGNSPLHF. The CDR3 bases are TGTGCCAGCAGCTTAGATGGGAATTCACCCCTCCACTTT.

This clonotype was observed at least ten times. The chain couples TRBV6-5 to TRBJ1-1, with D maybe TRBD1 (5 bases). The CDR3 loop spans 16 amino acids. Per the germline V gene, CDR1 is MNHEY and CDR2 is SVGAGI. The germline V and J ends were trimmed by 0 bases and 1 base, with 12 bases remaining between them. For the CDR3, the DNA is TGTGCCAGCAGTTACTCGAAACGCGGGGGGAACACTGAAGCTTTCTTT. Residues: CASSYSKRGGNTEAFF.

This clonotype was picked up a small number of times. The chain recombines TRBV7-2 with TRBJ2-1; tentative D call: TRBD2 (6 bases). V was trimmed by 4 bases and J by 6 bases, leaving 22 bases between them. CDR1 is SGHTA and CDR2 is FQGNSA in the germline V gene. This CDR3 region has 17 residues. The CDR3 is CASSSPLAAGRGNEQFF. The CDR3 nucleotides read TGTGCCAGCAGCTCCCCCTTAGCGGCGGGGCGGGGCAATGAGCAGTTCTTC.

The chain recombines TRBV5-1 with TRBJ1-1, with no clear D. CDR3 length equals 15 residues. Trimming shortened V by 1 base and J by 1 base, and 11 bases separated the two germline ends. Germline V gene sequence: CDR1 SGHRS, CDR2 YFSETQ. CDR3 nucleotides: TGCGCCAGCAGCTTGCGAGGCACTAAGAACACTGAAGCTTTCTTT. It yields the protein CASSLRGTKNTEAFF.

This clonotype has more than one count but fewer than ten. The chain uses TRBV9 and TRBJ2-7, with a possible D match to TRBD1 (5 bases). The CDR3 is 12 amino acids. Trimming pared 3 bases from V and 6 bases from J, leaving 10 bases between. CDR1 SGDLS and CDR2 YYNGEE come from the germline V gene. This CDR3 is CASSGTRAEQYF. The CDR3 DNA reads TGTGCCAGCAGCGGGACACGAGCCGAGCAGTACTTC.

The chain couples TRBV28 to TRBJ1-1; TRBD1 is a possible D gene (6 bases). The CDR3 is made up of 13 amino acids. CDR1 is MDHEN, CDR2 SYDVKM, per germline. V lost 3 bases and J lost 10, with 15 bases in between. CDR3: CASSFGTGRGAFF. In DNA form, the CDR3 reads TGTGCCAGCAGTTTCGGAACAGGGCGGGGAGCTTTCTTT.

This clonotype was seen repeatedly, ten times or more. The chain is built from TRBV4-1 and TRBJ2-1; D gene unclear. V shed 0 bases and J shed 8 bases, with 11 bases lying between them. The CDR3 consists of 14 residues. Germline assignment: CDR1 MGHRA and CDR2 YSYEKL. CDR3 amino acids: CASSQDTRRDEQFF. The DNA for the CDR3 is TGCGCCAGCAGCCAAGATACCCGTCGCGATGAGCAGTTCTTC.

J is TRBJ2-7 and V is TRBV11-1; TRBD1 or TRBD2 may be the D gene (5 bases each). The ends were cut back, 7 bases at V and 2 bases at J, with 18 bases in the middle. In germline, CDR1 is SGHAT, CDR2 FQDESV (reference sequence). The CDR3 runs to 15 residues. For the CDR3, the DNA is TGTGCCAGCACCGCCTGGGGGAACTTCACCTACGAGCAGTACTTC. Translated, it gives CASTAWGNFTYEQYF.

A few counts support this clonotype. CDR3 protein: CASSPRVGGELFF. DNA of the CDR3: TGTGCCAGCAGCCCTCGGGTGGGCGGGGAGCTGTTTTTT. The chain is built from TRBV6-2 or TRBV6-3 and TRBJ2-2; D is uncertain. The V end was cut by 6 bases, the J end by 7 bases, with 12 bases between. The CDR3 extends over 13 amino acids. CDR1 is MNHEY and CDR2 is SVGEGT in the germline V gene.

This clonotype was seen at least ten times. The chain is built from TRBV5-1 and TRBJ2-5, with unresolved D. Germline-derived CDR1 and CDR2 are SGHRS and YFSETQ. The CDR3 sequence is 11 residues long. V dropped 4 bases and J dropped 4 bases, with 5 bases sitting between them. The CDR3 DNA sequence: TGCGCCAGCAGCGCCGGAGAGACCCAGTACTTC. It specifies CASSAGETQYF.

The CDR3: CASSTLGTGSPPQHF. CDR3 DNA sequence: TGTGCCAGTAGTACCCTCGGGACAGGGAGCCCGCCCCAGCATTTT. The genes are TRBV19 and TRBJ1-5; TRBD1 matches 9 bases. This CDR3 has 15 amino acids. Losses at the gene ends were 4 bases for V and 9 bases for J; bases not matched to a gene: 10. Germline values: CDR1 LNHDA, CDR2 SQIVND (reference sequence). Filled out from reference TRBV19 and TRBJ1-5, the complete variable domain reads DGGITQSPKYLFRKEGQNVTLSCEQNLNHDAMYWYRQDPGQGLRLIYYSQIVNDFQKGDIAEGYSVSREKKESFPLTVTSAQKNPTAFYLCASSTLGTGSPPQHFGDGTRLSIL.